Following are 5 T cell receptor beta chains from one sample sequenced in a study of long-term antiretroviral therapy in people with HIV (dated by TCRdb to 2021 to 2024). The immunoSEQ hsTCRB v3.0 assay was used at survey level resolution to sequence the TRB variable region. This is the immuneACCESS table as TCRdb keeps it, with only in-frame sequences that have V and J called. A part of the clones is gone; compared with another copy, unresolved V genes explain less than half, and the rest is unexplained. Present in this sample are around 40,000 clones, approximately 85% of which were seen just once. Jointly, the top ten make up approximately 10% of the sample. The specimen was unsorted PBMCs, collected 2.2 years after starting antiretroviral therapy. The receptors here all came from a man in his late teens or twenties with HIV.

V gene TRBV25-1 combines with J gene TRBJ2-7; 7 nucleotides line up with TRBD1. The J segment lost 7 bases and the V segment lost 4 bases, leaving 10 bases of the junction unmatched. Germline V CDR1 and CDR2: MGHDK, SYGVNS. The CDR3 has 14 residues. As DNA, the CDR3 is TGTGCCAGCAGTGGGTGGACAGGTGTTGGAGAGCAGTACTTC. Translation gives CASSGWTGVGEQYF.

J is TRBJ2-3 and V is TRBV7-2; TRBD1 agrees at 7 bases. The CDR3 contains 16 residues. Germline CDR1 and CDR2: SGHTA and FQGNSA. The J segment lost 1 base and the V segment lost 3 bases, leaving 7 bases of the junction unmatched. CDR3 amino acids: CASSFRQGRGTDTQYF. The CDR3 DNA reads TGTGCCAGCAGCTTCCGACAGGGTAGAGGCACAGATACGCAGTATTTT.

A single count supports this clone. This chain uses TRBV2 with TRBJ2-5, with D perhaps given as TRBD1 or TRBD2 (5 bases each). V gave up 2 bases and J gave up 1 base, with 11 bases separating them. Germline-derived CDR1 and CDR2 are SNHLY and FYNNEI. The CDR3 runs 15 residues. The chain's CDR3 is CASSETSGAQETQYF. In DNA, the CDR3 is TGTGCCAGCAGTGAAACATCCGGGGCCCAAGAGACCCAGTACTTC.

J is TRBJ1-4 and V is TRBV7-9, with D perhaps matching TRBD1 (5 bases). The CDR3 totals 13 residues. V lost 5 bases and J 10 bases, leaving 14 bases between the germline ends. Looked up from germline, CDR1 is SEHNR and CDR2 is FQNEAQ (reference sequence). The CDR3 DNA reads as TGTGCCAGCAGCCCATCCAGAGGGGTAAAACTGTTTTTT. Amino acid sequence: CASSPSRGVKLFF.

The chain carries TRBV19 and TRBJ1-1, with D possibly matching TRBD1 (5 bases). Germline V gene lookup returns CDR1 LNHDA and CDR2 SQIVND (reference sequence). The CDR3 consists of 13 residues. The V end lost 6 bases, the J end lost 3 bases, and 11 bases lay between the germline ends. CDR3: CASSTDRYTEAFF. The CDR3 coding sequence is TGTGCCAGTAGCACTGACAGATACACTGAAGCTTTCTTT.